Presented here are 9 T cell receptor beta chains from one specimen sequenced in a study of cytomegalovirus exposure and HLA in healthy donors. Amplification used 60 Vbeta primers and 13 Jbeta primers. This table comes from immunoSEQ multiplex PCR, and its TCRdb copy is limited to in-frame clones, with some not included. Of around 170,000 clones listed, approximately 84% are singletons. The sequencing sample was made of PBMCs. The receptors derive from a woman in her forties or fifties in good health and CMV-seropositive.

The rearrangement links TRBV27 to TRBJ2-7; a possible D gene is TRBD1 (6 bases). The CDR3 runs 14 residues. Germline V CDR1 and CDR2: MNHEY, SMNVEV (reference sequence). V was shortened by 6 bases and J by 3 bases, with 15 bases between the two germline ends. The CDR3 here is CASRPGQLNYEQYF. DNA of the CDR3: TGTGCCAGCAGACCCGGACAGCTCAACTACGAGCAGTACTTC.

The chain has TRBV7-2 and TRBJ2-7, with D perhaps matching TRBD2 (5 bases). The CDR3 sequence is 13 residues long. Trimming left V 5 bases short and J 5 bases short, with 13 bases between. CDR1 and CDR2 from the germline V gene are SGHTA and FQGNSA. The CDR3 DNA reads TGTGCCAGCAGCCCCGGGGTATGGAACGAGCAGTACTTC. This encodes CASSPGVWNEQYF.

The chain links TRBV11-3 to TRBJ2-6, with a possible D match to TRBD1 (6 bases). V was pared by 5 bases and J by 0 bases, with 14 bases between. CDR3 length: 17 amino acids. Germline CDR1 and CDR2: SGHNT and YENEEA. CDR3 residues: CASSLGDIPSGANVLTF. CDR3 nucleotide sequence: TGTGCCAGCAGCCTAGGGGACATACCCTCTGGGGCCAACGTCCTGACTTTC.

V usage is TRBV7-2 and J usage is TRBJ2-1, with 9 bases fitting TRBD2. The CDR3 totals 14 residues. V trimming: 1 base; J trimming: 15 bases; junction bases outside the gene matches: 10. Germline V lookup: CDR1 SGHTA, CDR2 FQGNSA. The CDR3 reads CASSLGFSGSVRFF. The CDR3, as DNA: TGTGCCAGCAGCTTAGGATTTAGCGGGAGCGTCCGGTTCTTC. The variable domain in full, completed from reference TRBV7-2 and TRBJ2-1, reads GAGVSQSPSNKVTEKGKDVELRCDPISGHTALYWYRQSLGQGLEFLIYFQGNSAPDKSGLPSDRFSAERTGGSVSTLTIQRTQQEDSAVYLCASSLGFSGSVRFFGPGTRLTVL.

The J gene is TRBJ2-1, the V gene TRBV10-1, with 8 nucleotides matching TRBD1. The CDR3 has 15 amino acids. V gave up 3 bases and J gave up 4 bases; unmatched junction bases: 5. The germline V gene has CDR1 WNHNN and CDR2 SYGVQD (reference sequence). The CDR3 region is CASSEATGGYNEQFF. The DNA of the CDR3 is TGCGCCAGCAGTGAAGCTACAGGGGGGTACAATGAGCAGTTCTTC.

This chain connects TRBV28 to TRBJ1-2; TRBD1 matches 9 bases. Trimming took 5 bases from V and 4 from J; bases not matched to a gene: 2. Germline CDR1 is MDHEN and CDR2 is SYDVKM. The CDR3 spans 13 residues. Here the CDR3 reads CASSRTGVYGYTF. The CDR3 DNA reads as TGTGCCAGCAGTAGGACAGGGGTCTATGGCTACACCTTC.

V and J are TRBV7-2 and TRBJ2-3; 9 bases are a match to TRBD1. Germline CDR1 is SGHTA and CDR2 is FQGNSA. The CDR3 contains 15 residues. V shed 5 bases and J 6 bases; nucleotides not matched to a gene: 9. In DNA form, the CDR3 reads TGTGCCAGCAGCAGTCAGGGACAGGGCTCCGATACGCAGTATTTT. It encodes CASSSQGQGSDTQYF.

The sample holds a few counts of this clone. The CDR3 DNA is TGCGCCAGCAGCTTGGGGGACAGATACAATGAGCAGTTCTTC. Translation: CASSLGDRYNEQFF. The chain employs TRBV5-1 and TRBJ2-1; 7 positions agree with TRBD1. Germline assignment: CDR1 SGHRS and CDR2 YFSETQ. The CDR3 spans 14 residues. The trim removed 0 bases at V and 4 bases at J, leaving 1 base unmatched.

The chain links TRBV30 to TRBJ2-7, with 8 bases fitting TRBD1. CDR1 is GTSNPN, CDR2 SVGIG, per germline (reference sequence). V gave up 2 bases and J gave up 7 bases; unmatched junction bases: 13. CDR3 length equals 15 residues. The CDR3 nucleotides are TGTGCCTGGAGTATCCCCGGCCGGACAGGGCGAGAGCAGTACTTC. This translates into CAWSIPGRTGREQYF.